This T cell receptor (beta chain) was sequenced during a study of T cell responses to AZD1222 COVID-19 vaccine. TCRdb's table, derived via immunoSEQ multiplex PCR, lists solely in-frame clones and lacks some. Among tens of thousands of clones listed, about 80% were seen once. Study-level findings and limits: Among vaccine-associated CD4 TCRs, coverage spanned spike, with dominance at 160-218 and 743-854.

Comments on this clone: What it binds is not known.

V dropped 2 bases and J dropped 9; count of bases not matched to a gene: 13. In germline, CDR1 is MNHEY, CDR2 SVGEGT. This CDR3 comprises 16 residues. The clonotype comes from an adult in good health. Sequencing used peripheral blood, obtained on day 0 of AZD1222 vaccination. The rearrangement joins TRBV6-2 or TRBV6-3 to TRBJ2-1; 7 bases are a match to TRBD2. The CDR3 sequence is CASSYPTARELGEQFF. The CDR3 region has the DNA TGTGCCAGCAGTTACCCGACCGCGCGGGAGTTAGGTGAGCAGTTCTTC.